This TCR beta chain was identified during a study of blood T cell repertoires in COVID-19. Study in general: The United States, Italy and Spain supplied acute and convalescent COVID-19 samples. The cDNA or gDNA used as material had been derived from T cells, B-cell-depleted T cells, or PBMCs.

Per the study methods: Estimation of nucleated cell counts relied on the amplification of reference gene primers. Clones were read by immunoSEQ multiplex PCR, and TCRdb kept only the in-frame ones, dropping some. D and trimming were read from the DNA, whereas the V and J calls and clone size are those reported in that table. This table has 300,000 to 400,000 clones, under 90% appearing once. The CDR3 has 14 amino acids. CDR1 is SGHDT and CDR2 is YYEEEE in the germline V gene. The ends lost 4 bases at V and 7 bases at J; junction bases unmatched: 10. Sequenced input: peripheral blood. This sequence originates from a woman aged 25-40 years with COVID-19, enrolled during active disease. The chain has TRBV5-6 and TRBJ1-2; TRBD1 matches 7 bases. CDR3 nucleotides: TGTGCCAGCAGCCCCTTAACCACAGGGGCTGGCTACACCTTC. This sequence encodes CASSPLTTGAGYTF. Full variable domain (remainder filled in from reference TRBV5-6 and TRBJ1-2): DAGVTQSPTHLIKTRGQQVTLRCSPKSGHDTVSWYQQALGQGPQFIFQYYEEEERQRGNFPDRFSGHQFPNYSSELNVNALLLGDSALYLCASSPLTTGAGYTFGSGTRLTVV.